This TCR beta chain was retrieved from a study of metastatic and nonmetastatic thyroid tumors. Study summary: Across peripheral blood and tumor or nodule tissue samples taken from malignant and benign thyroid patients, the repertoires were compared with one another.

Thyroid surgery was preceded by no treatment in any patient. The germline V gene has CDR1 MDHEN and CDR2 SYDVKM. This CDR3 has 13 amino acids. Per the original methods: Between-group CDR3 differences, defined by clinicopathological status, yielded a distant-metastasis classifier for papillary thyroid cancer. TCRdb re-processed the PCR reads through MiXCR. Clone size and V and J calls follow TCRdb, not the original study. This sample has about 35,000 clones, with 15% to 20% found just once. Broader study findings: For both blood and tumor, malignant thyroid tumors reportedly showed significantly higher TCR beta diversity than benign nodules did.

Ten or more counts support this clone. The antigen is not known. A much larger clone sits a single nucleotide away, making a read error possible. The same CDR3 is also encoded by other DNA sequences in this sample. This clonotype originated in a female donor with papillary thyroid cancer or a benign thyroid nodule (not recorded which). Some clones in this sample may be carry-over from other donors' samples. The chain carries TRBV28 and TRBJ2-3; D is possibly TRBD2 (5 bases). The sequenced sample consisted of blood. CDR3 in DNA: TGTGCCACCCGAGACGGGAACACAGATGCGCAGTATTTT. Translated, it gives CATRDGNTDAQYF.